Presented here are 5 T cell receptor beta chains from one specimen sequenced in a study of spatial heterogeneity in lung cancer. TCRdb used MiXCR to reprocess the 5' RACE reads, holding one entry per CDR3 protein. The sample records around 75,000 distinct CDR3 sequences, less than 15% being singletons. This sample's time point: sample taken at primary tumor resection. Unsorted tumor, nontumor lung tissue or cryopreserved PBMC supplied the whole RNA. Sequenced material: PBMCs, taken at surgery. Receptors were obtained from a male donor with early-stage non-small cell lung cancer.

This clonotype has a count of ten or more. V usage is TRBV13 and J usage is TRBJ2-6, with 7 bases lining up with TRBD1. CDR1 and CDR2 (germline): PRHDT, FYEKMQ (reference sequence). There are 15 residues in the CDR3. V lost 5 bases to trimming and J lost 4 bases; unmatched junction nucleotides: 5. The CDR3 nucleotides are TGTGCCAGCAGCCTGACAGGGACCGGGGCCAACGTCCTGACTTTC. Protein product: CASSLTGTGANVLTF. The whole variable domain, remainder taken from reference TRBV13 and TRBJ2-6, is AAGVIQSPRHLIKEKRETATLKCYPIPRHDTVYWYQQGPGQDPQFLISFYEKMQSDKGSIPDRFSAQQFSDYHSELNMSSLELGDSALYFCASSLTGTGANVLTFGAGSRLTVL.

V usage is TRBV3-1 and J usage is TRBJ2-1, with TRBD2 matching 8 bases. After removal of 3 bases from V and 8 bases from J, the junction contained 12 bases not matched to a gene. Germline V CDR1 and CDR2: LGHDT, YNNKEL (reference sequence). This CDR3 contains 16 residues. In DNA, the CDR3 is TGTGCCAGCAGCCAGGTAGCGGGGCCCGGAACGGATGAGCAGTTCTTC. Protein sequence: CASSQVAGPGTDEQFF.

DNA of the CDR3: TGCGCCAGCTCCCCCGAGGGAACGGATACGCAGTATTTT. Amino acids: CASSPEGTDTQYF. The chain is built from TRBV23-1 and TRBJ2-3; maybe TRBD2 (5 bases). TRBV23-1 is an ORF, with its function uncertain. CDR3 length: 13 residues. V lost 8 bases, J lost 6 bases, and 15 bases lay in between.

There are a few counts of this clonotype. The V call is TRBV12-3 or TRBV12-4, the J call TRBJ1-1; D remains ambiguous. This CDR3 comprises 14 residues. Between the trimmed V and J ends, which lost 6 bases and 1 base, there was a span of 12 bases. CDR3 in amino acids: CASSLGLPNTEAFF. The CDR3 bases are TGTGCCAGCAGCCTCGGACTGCCGAACACTGAAGCTTTCTTT.

Ten or more counts support this clonotype. The rearrangement links TRBV5-1 to TRBJ1-1; 9 nucleotides align to TRBD1. J was trimmed by 5 bases and V by 3 bases; bases with no gene match: 2. Germline V CDR1 and CDR2: SGHRS, YFSETQ. This CDR3 is built from 13 residues. Written as DNA, the CDR3 is TGCGCCAGCAGCTCGACAGGGGGGACTGAAGCTTTCTTT. Protein product: CASSSTGGTEAFF.